These T cell receptor beta chains were read from a single sample in a study of T cell responses to AZD1222 COVID-19 vaccine. This table comes from immunoSEQ multiplex PCR, and its TCRdb copy is limited to in-frame clones, with some not included. The table records 150,000 or so clones, less than 95% of them present only once. The input for sequencing was peripheral blood, taken on day 0 of AZD1222 vaccination. The receptors shown here come from an adult in good health. Each CDR3 is given with its conserved first and last residue. The D gene is left open where the match is weak. Not every row has a clone size; where given, it reads once, few, many or a size class.

size,J,V,D,CDR3,DNA
NA,TRBJ2-1,TRBV29-1,TRBD1,CSVEGTGEINEQFF,TGCAGCGTTGAAGGGACAGGGGAGATCAATGAGCAGTTCTTC
NA,TRBJ1-3,TRBV29-1,TRBD1,CSVGGTADTSGNTIYF,TGCAGCGTTGGGGGGACAGCAGATACCTCTGGAAACACCATATATTTT
NA,TRBJ1-1,TRBV6-5,NA,CASSYPKTTEAFF,TGTGCCAGCAGTTACCCAAAGACCACTGAAGCTTTCTTT
NA,TRBJ1-1,TRBV7-9,NA,CASSFGQTEAFF,TGTGCCAGCAGCTTTGGACAGACTGAAGCTTTCTTT
NA,TRBJ2-5,TRBV24-1,NA,CATSDPTFSEGQETQYF,TGTGCCACCAGTGATCCGACCTTCTCGGAGGGACAAGAGACCCAGTACTTC
NA,TRBJ2-7,TRBV6-2/TRBV6-3,NA,CASSMSQYEQYF,TGTGCCAGCAGTATGAGTCAATACGAGCAGTACTTC
NA,TRBJ1-1,TRBV9,TRBD1,CASSGQGETEAFF,TGTGCCAGCAGTGGACAGGGAGAAACTGAAGCTTTCTTT
NA,TRBJ1-6,TRBV27,TRBD1,CASSRQGAGNSPLHF,TGTGCCAGCAGTCGCCAGGGGGCTGGGAATTCACCCCTCCACTTT
NA,TRBJ2-7,TRBV18,TRBD1,CASSPRDRSYEQYF,TGTGCCAGCTCACCCCGGGACAGGAGCTACGAGCAGTACTTC
NA,TRBJ2-3,TRBV11-2,NA,CASSLVRSSDTQYF,TGTGCCAGCAGCTTAGTCCGGAGCTCGGATACGCAGTATTTT
once,TRBJ2-5,TRBV29-1,NA,CSVEIVWGETQYF,TGCAGCGTTGAAATAGTCTGGGGAGAGACCCAGTACTTC
NA,TRBJ1-2,TRBV12-3/TRBV12-4,TRBD1,CASSFGTAYGYTF,TGTGCCAGCAGTTTTGGGACAGCATATGGCTACACCTTC
NA,TRBJ2-7,TRBV10-3,NA,CAISVSGPGYEQYF,TGTGCCATCAGTGTGTCAGGACCCGGCTACGAGCAGTACTTC
NA,TRBJ2-6,TRBV18,NA,CASSPPIKPGANVLTF,TGTGCCAGCTCACCCCCGATCAAACCTGGGGCCAACGTCCTGACTTTC
NA,TRBJ2-3,TRBV28,NA,CASMNNGNRNTDTQYF,TGTGCCAGCATGAACAACGGGAACCGAAACACAGATACGCAGTATTTT
NA,TRBJ2-7,TRBV10-3,NA,CAISVSNEDSYEQYF,TGTGCCATCAGTGTATCGAACGAGGACTCCTACGAGCAGTACTTC
NA,TRBJ1-5,TRBV15,TRBD1,CATSIDRANQPQHF,TGTGCCACCAGCATTGACAGGGCCAATCAGCCCCAGCATTTT
NA,TRBJ1-2,TRBV19,TRBD1,CASSPPGQVHGYTF,TGTGCCAGTAGTCCCCCGGGACAGGTACATGGCTACACCTTC
NA,TRBJ2-3,TRBV4-2,TRBD2,CASSQATSGTSDKYF,TGTGCCAGCAGCCAAGCCACCTCCGGGACTAGCGACAAGTATTTT
NA,TRBJ1-4,TRBV4-3,NA,CASSLRRGEKLFF,TGCGCCAGCAGCCTAAGAAGGGGTGAAAAACTGTTTTTT
NA,TRBJ1-4,TRBV25-1,NA,CASSLPQVSNEKLFF,TGTGCCAGCAGCCTACCACAGGTGTCTAATGAAAAACTGTTTTTT
NA,TRBJ1-6,TRBV5-6,NA,CASSLQRGANSPLHF,TGTGCCAGCAGCCTACAGAGGGGGGCGAATTCACCCCTCCACTTT
NA,TRBJ2-3,TRBV27,NA,CASSLRGTDTQYF,TGTGCCAGCTCCCTGAGGGGCACAGATACGCAGTATTTT
NA,TRBJ1-1,TRBV4-1,NA,CASSQAHLWDTEAFF,TGCGCCAGCAGCCAAGCTCATCTGTGGGACACTGAAGCTTTCTTT
NA,TRBJ2-6,TRBV30,NA,CAWSVQAGSGANVLTF,TGTGCCTGGAGTGTACAGGCGGGCTCTGGGGCCAACGTCCTGACTTTC
once,TRBJ2-2,TRBV4-2,NA,CASSQEVGTITGELFF,TGTGCCAGCAGCCAAGAGGTGGGGACCATAACCGGGGAGCTGTTTTTT
NA,TRBJ2-1,TRBV4-3,TRBD2,CASSQDLAGEGNEQFF,TGCGCCAGCAGCCAAGATCTAGCGGGAGAAGGCAATGAGCAGTTCTTC
once,TRBJ1-5,TRBV19,NA,CASSILSGQPQHF,TGTGCCAGTAGTATACTTTCTGGTCAGCCCCAGCATTTT
NA,TRBJ2-7,TRBV27,TRBD1,CASSSGQGTYEQYF,TGTGCCAGCAGTTCGGGACAGGGGACCTACGAGCAGTACTTC
once,TRBJ2-1,TRBV5-5,TRBD1,CASSLTGDYNEQFF,TGTGCCAGCAGTTTGACAGGGGACTACAATGAGCAGTTCTTC
NA,TRBJ2-1,TRBV27,TRBD2,CASSAREPGPYNEQFF,TGTGCCAGCAGTGCGCGGGAGCCGGGTCCATACAATGAGCAGTTCTTC
NA,TRBJ2-7,TRBV20-1,TRBD2,CSARLGLAPYF,TGCAGTGCTAGATTGGGACTAGCGCCGTACTTC
NA,TRBJ1-4,TRBV3-1/TRBV3-2,TRBD1,CASSQAQGDRGYEKLFF,TGTGCCAGCAGCCAAGCACAAGGGGACAGAGGTTATGAAAAACTGTTTTTT
NA,TRBJ2-7,TRBV19,NA,CASAKGTGPNYEQYF,TGTGCCAGTGCTAAAGGGACGGGACCAAACTACGAGCAGTACTTC
NA,TRBJ1-1,TRBV27,NA,CASSYQGLGDTEAFF,TGTGCCAGCAGTTATCAGGGGCTGGGGGACACTGAAGCTTTCTTT
NA,TRBJ1-1,TRBV10-3,TRBD1,CAISTGVTEAFF,TGTGCCATCAGTACAGGGGTTACTGAAGCTTTCTTT
NA,TRBJ2-2,TRBV7-2,TRBD2,CASSLFGTRSGELFF,TGTGCCAGCAGCTTATTCGGGACTAGAAGCGGGGAGCTGTTTTTT
NA,TRBJ1-5,TRBV27,TRBD1,CASSPGTVGDNQPQHF,TGTGCCAGCAGTCCGGGGACAGTAGGGGACAATCAGCCCCAGCATTTT
NA,TRBJ1-5,TRBV27,NA,CASSWGRGQPQHF,TGTGCCAGCAGTTGGGGCAGGGGTCAGCCCCAGCATTTT
NA,TRBJ2-6,TRBV2,TRBD1,CALQGAPGANVLTF,TGTGCGTTACAGGGGGCCCCTGGGGCCAACGTCCTGACTTTC
NA,TRBJ2-5,TRBV18,NA,CASSSPETQYF,TGTGCCAGCTCCTCGCCGGAGACCCAGTACTTC